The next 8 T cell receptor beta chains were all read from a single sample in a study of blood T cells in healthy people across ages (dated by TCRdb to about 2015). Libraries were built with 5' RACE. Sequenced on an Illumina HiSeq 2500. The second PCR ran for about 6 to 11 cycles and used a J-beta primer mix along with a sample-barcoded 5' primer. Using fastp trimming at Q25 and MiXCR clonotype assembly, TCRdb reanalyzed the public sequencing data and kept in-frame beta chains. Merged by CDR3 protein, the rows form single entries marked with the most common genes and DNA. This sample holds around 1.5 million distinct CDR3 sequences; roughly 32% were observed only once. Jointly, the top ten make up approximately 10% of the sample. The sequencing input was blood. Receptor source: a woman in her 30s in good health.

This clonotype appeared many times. The CDR3 reads CASSATRRGDTQYF. The CDR3 region has the DNA TGTGCCAGCAGCGCGACTAGAAGAGGAGATACGCAGTATTTT. The rearrangement joins TRBV5-6 to TRBJ2-3; D may be TRBD2 (6 bases). There are 14 residues in the CDR3. V dropped 4 bases and J dropped 5 bases, with 14 bases sitting between them. Germline lookup yields CDR1 SGHDT and CDR2 YYEEEE.

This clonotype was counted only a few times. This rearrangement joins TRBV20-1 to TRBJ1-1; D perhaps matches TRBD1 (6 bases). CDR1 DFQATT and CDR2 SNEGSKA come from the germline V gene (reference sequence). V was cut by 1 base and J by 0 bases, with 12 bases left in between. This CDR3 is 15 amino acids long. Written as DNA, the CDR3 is TGCAGTGCTAGAGTTAACAGGGTTATGAACACTGAAGCTTTCTTT. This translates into CSARVNRVMNTEAFF.

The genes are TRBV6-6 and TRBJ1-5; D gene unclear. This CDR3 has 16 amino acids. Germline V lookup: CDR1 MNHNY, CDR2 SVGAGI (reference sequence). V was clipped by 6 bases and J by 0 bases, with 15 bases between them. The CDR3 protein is CASRTLDGNSNQPQHF. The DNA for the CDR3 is TGTGCCAGCAGAACCCTCGACGGAAATAGCAATCAGCCCCAGCATTTT.

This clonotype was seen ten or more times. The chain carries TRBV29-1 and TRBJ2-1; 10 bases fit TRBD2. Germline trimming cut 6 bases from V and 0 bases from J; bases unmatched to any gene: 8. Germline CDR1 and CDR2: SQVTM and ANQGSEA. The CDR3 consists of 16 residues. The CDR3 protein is CSVETSGAHSYNEQFF. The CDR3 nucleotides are TGCAGCGTGGAAACTAGCGGGGCTCACTCCTACAATGAGCAGTTCTTC.

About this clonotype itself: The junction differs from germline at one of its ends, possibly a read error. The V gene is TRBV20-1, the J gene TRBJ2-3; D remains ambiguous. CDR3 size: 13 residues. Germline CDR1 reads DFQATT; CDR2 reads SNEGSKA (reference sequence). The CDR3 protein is CGARLSLIDTQYF. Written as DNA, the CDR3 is TGCGGTGCTCGCCTAAGCCTTATTGATACGCAGTATTTT.

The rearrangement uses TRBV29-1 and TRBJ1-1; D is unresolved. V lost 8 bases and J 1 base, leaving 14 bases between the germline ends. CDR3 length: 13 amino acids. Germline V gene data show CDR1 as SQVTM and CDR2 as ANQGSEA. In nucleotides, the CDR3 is TGCAGCTCTGACCGAGGGAGGAACACTGAAGCTTTCTTT. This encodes CSSDRGRNTEAFF.

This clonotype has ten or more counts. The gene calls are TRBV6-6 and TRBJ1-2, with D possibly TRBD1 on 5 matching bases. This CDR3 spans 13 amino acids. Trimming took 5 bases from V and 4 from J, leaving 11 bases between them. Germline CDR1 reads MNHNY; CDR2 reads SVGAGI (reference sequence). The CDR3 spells CASSPAGSYGYTF. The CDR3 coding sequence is TGTGCCAGCAGTCCCGCAGGGTCCTATGGCTACACCTTC.

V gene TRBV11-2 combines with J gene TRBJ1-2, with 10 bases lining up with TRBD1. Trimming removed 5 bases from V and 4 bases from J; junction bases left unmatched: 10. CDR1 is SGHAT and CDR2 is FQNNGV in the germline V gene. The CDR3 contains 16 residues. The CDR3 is CASSTIRDRGLYGYTF. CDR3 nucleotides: TGTGCCAGCAGCACCATCCGGGACAGGGGACTCTATGGCTACACCTTC.